The next 25 T cell receptor beta chains were all read from a single sample in a study of draining lymph node invasion in breast cancer. MiXCR, applied by TCRdb to the bulk RNA-seq reads, yields one record per CDR3 protein. The repertoire consists of over 1,500 distinct CDR3 sequences, with under 90% occurring once and the leading ten covering 2.4%. Memory conventional CD4 T cells were sorted as CD4+ CD45RA- CD25- cells. Sequenced material: sorted memory CD4+ effector T cells from a lymph node. Receptors were obtained from a female donor with luminal breast cancer.

The rearrangement uses TRBV27 and TRBJ2-1; D is unclear. Germline assignment: CDR1 MNHEY and CDR2 SMNVEV (reference sequence). The CDR3 has 14 amino acids. V was clipped by 3 bases and J by 5 bases, with 11 bases between them. Here the CDR3 DNA reads TGTGCCAGCAGTTTCTCCCGACGTGACAATGAGCAGTTCTTC. Translating gives CASSFSRRDNEQFF.

The chain uses TRBV7-7 and TRBJ2-2; D remains unclear. The CDR3 length is 12 residues. Trimming pared 5 bases from V and 6 bases from J, leaving 7 bases between. Germline CDR1 is SSHAT and CDR2 is FNYEAQ (reference sequence). The CDR3, as DNA: TGTGCCAGCAGCCTAGGGTCCGGGGAGCTGTTTTTT. It encodes CASSLGSGELFF.

This clonotype was observed a handful of times. The rearrangement uses TRBV20-1 and TRBJ2-7, with TRBD1 matching over 9 bases. Germline V gene sequence: CDR1 DFQATT, CDR2 SNEGSKA (reference sequence). Germline trimming cut 6 bases from V and 3 bases from J; bases unmatched to any gene: 15. The CDR3 sequence is 16 residues long. The CDR3, as DNA: TGCAGTGCCACAAGAGCTGGGACAGGGTTGGGCTACGAGCAGTACGTC. Translation: CSATRAGTGLGYEQYV.

This clonotype is a singleton in its sample. The chain recombines TRBV10-3 with TRBJ2-1, with D possibly called TRBD1 or TRBD2 (5 bases each). Trimming left V 8 bases short and J 1 base short, with 6 bases between. CDR1 is ENHRY and CDR2 is SYGVKD in the germline V gene. The CDR3 totals 12 residues. As DNA, the CDR3 is TGTGCCATCGGGGGTTCCTACAATGAGCAGTTCTTC. This sequence encodes CAIGGSYNEQFF.

The chain combines TRBV29-1 with TRBJ2-3; 12 nucleotides agree with TRBD2. The germline CDR1 and CDR2 sequences are SQVTM and ANQGSEA. The CDR3 covers 15 residues. Trimming at V came to 6 bases and at J to 1 base, leaving 5 bases not matched to a gene. The CDR3 here is CSVVTSGGRTDTQYF. CDR3 sequence (DNA): TGCAGCGTCGTGACTAGCGGGGGCCGCACAGATACGCAGTATTTT.

The chain is built from TRBV29-1 and TRBJ2-5, with D perhaps being TRBD1 or TRBD2 (6 bases each). The CDR3 totals 14 residues. V was shortened by 5 bases and J by 5 bases, with 18 bases between the two germline ends. CDR1 is SQVTM, CDR2 ANQGSEA, per germline. The CDR3 loop reads CSVRPGGAGETQYF. DNA of the CDR3: TGCAGCGTTCGTCCCGGGGGCGCGGGGGAGACCCAGTACTTC.

This chain connects TRBV6-1 to TRBJ1-1; maybe TRBD1 (5 bases). Looked up from germline, CDR1 is MNHNS and CDR2 is SASEGT. V lost 6 bases and J lost 7, with 18 bases in between. This CDR3 has 14 residues. The CDR3: CASSAGGDNSEAFF. The CDR3 nucleotides are TGTGCCAGCAGCGCCGGAGGGGATAATAGTGAAGCTTTCTTT.

The J gene is TRBJ2-3, the V gene TRBV20-1, with D possibly TRBD1 on 5 matching bases. Per the germline V gene, CDR1 is DFQATT and CDR2 is SNEGSKA (reference sequence). This CDR3 has 17 amino acids. Trimming stripped 6 bases from V and 0 bases from J, with 22 bases between. The CDR3: CSAKRGTIPSSTDTQYF. Written as DNA, the CDR3 is TGCAGTGCAAAAAGGGGAACGATCCCCTCTAGCACAGATACGCAGTATTTT.

The chain is built from TRBV5-5 and TRBJ1-5, with D possibly being TRBD1 (5 bases). Trimming left V 2 bases short and J 9 bases short, with 12 bases between. Germline V lookup: CDR1 SGHKS, CDR2 YYEKEE (reference sequence). The CDR3 runs to 13 residues. Here the CDR3 DNA reads TGTGCCAGCAGCTTCGACAGTCTCGGGCCCCAGCATTTT. Translation: CASSFDSLGPQHF.

This clonotype was seen more than once but under ten times. This chain connects TRBV12-3 or TRBV12-4 to TRBJ1-5; D is perhaps TRBD1 (6 bases). The CDR3 spans 18 residues. V lost 7 bases and J 4 bases, leaving 26 bases between the germline ends. The CDR3 DNA reads as TGTGCCAGCAAGGCAGCCGAGGGGGGCGCGTCGGGGAATCAGCCCCAGCATTTT. It is translated as CASKAAEGGASGNQPQHF.

The sample holds one count of this clonotype. The chain recombines TRBV3-1 with TRBJ2-1; maybe TRBD2 (5 bases). The germline V gene has CDR1 LGHDT and CDR2 YNNKEL (reference sequence). The V gene lost 1 base and the J gene lost 0 bases, with 7 bases spanning the gap. The CDR3 has 15 residues. CDR3 bases: TGTGCCAGCAGCCAAGCACTAGTCTCCTACAATGAGCAGTTCTTC. Its translation is CASSQALVSYNEQFF.

The chain links TRBV6-1 to TRBJ1-3; the D is unclear. V was clipped by 2 bases and J by 3 bases, with 11 bases between them. CDR3 length equals 15 residues. Germline CDR1 reads MNHNS; CDR2 reads SASEGT. In DNA, the CDR3 is TGTGCCAGCAGTGAAAGGTCAGCACGTGGAAACACCATATATTTT. Translation gives CASSERSARGNTIYF.

The chain links TRBV6-5 to TRBJ1-1, with a possible D match to TRBD1 (5 bases). CDR1 is MNHEY and CDR2 is SVGAGI in the germline V gene. Trimming left V 2 bases short and J 5 bases short, with 12 bases between. The CDR3 extends over 14 amino acids. CDR3 amino acids: CASSYGQLGTEAFF. The CDR3 DNA is TGTGCCAGCAGTTACGGACAATTGGGAACTGAAGCTTTCTTT.

The chain joins TRBV7-9 to TRBJ2-7, with D possibly TRBD2 on 5 matching bases. The germline V and J ends were trimmed by 5 bases and 0 bases, with 11 bases remaining between them. CDR1 is SEHNR, CDR2 FQNEAQ, per germline (reference sequence). There are 14 residues in the CDR3. The CDR3 protein is CASSPDEGSYEQYF. The CDR3 nucleotides read TGTGCCAGCAGCCCTGATGAGGGCTCCTACGAGCAGTACTTC.

This clonotype is a singleton in its sample. The rearrangement uses TRBV10-1 and TRBJ1-1; D gene unclear. This CDR3 spans 14 amino acids. The germline CDR1 and CDR2 sequences are WNHNN and SYGVQD (reference sequence). Trimming left V 7 bases short and J 0 bases short, with 12 bases between. For the CDR3, the DNA is TGCGCCAGCAAGCCGGGTACCTTGAACACTGAAGCTTTCTTT. Translated: CASKPGTLNTEAFF.

V is TRBV2 and J is TRBJ2-5, with 9 bases aligning to TRBD1. V trimming: 2 bases; J trimming: 4 bases; junction bases outside the gene matches: 2. The CDR3 length is 14 residues. CDR1 and CDR2 from the germline V gene are SNHLY and FYNNEI. CDR3 bases: TGTGCCAGCAGTGAATTGACAGGGGGAGAGACCCAGTACTTC. Its protein is CASSELTGGETQYF.

This sequence joins TRBV2 and TRBJ2-3; 7 bases fit TRBD2. The CDR3 extends over 17 amino acids. The germline V gene has CDR1 SNHLY and CDR2 FYNNEI. The V segment lost 7 bases and the J segment 7 bases; nucleotides outside the gene matches: 20. The chain's CDR3 is CASITLLDGRARNTQYF. The CDR3, as DNA: TGTGCCAGCATCACCCTCCTCGATGGGAGGGCGCGGAATACGCAGTATTTT.

The chain carries TRBV5-1 and TRBJ1-6, with D hard to call. V lost 4 bases, J lost 7 bases, and 15 bases lay in between. Germline values: CDR1 SGHRS, CDR2 YFSETQ. This CDR3 comprises 15 residues. The CDR3 spells CASSTDGRSNSPLHF. The CDR3 DNA is TGCGCCAGCAGCACGGACGGTAGATCAAATTCACCCCTCCACTTT.

The chain couples TRBV6-1 to TRBJ1-1; 8 bases fit TRBD1. The CDR3 loop spans 13 amino acids. The V gene's germline CDR1 is MNHNS and CDR2 SASEGT. V shed 6 bases and J 4 bases; nucleotides not matched to a gene: 4. The CDR3 sequence is CASRDRAPTEAFF. The CDR3 DNA is TGTGCCAGCAGGGACAGGGCCCCCACTGAAGCTTTCTTT.

This rearrangement joins TRBV6-1 to TRBJ1-5; no reliable D call. This CDR3 contains 12 residues. In germline, CDR1 is MNHNS, CDR2 SASEGT. With 6 bases removed from V and 6 bases from J, the gap between germline ends came to 9 bases. The CDR3 sequence: CASSSHGQPQHF. CDR3 coding DNA: TGTGCCAGCAGCTCCCATGGTCAGCCCCAGCATTTT.

This sequence joins TRBV7-2 and TRBJ2-7; 8 nucleotides line up with TRBD2. The CDR3 spans 19 residues. Germline lookup yields CDR1 SGHTA and CDR2 FQGNSA. V lost 4 bases and J lost 3; bases outside the gene matches: 20. This CDR3 is CASSYKAVVAGGPNYEQYF. The CDR3 DNA follows: TGTGCCAGCAGCTATAAGGCGGTCGTGGCGGGGGGACCAAACTACGAGCAGTACTTC.

This rearrangement joins TRBV19 to TRBJ1-1; D is unresolved. The CDR3 extends over 16 amino acids. V lost 3 bases and J lost 0, with 14 bases in between. Germline lookup yields CDR1 LNHDA and CDR2 SQIVND (reference sequence). The CDR3 DNA follows: TGTGCCAGTAGTATTGGGCAGGCGGTGATGAACACTGAAGCTTTCTTT. As protein: CASSIGQAVMNTEAFF.

V usage is TRBV30 and J usage is TRBJ2-1; D may match TRBD1 or TRBD2 (5 bases each). The CDR3 is 11 residues long. CDR1 is GTSNPN, CDR2 SVGIG, per germline (reference sequence). The chain's CDR3 is CARGRNNEQFF. CDR3 bases: TGTGCAAGGGGACGCAACAATGAGCAGTTCTTC.

The chain joins TRBV7-9 to TRBJ1-1; D unclear. The length of the CDR3 is 14 residues. Trimming shortened V by 3 bases and J by 3 bases, and 11 bases separated the two germline ends. The V gene's germline CDR1 is SEHNR and CDR2 FQNEAQ (reference sequence). In nucleotides, the CDR3 is TGTGCCAGCAGCTTCACGGGGTTGGACACTGAAGCTTTCTTT. This sequence encodes CASSFTGLDTEAFF.

V usage is TRBV5-1 and J usage is TRBJ2-1; D is possibly TRBD1 (6 bases). The CDR3 consists of 13 residues. Trimming left V 4 bases short and J 6 bases short, with 11 bases between. Germline V gives CDR1 SGHRS, CDR2 YFSETQ. The CDR3 nucleotides read TGCGCCAGCAGCGGGGACACCCTCAATGAGCAGTTCTTC. Translating gives CASSGDTLNEQFF.